The rows below give T cell receptor beta chains drawn from one sample of a study of identifying expanded T cells in peripheral blood. Assay used: immunoSEQ multiplex PCR; TCRdb lists only in-frame clones, some missing. This sample yields 75,000 to 95,000 clones, of which 70% to 90% are seen a single time; around 7% belongs to the top ten. Material: blood. All receptors derive from a person between 18 and 75 years old in good health. The CDR3 runs from the conserved cysteine through the conserved F or W. D genes are given only for firm matches. Size values are once, few and many counts, or a class for expanded clones, and some rows have none.

v_gene: TRBV5-1; j_gene: TRBJ2-2; d_gene: -; abundance: -; CDR3nt: TGCGCCAGCAGCATAACAGGGACGAGCGGGGAGCTGTTTTTT; CDR3aa: CASSITGTSGELFF
v_gene: TRBV7-2; j_gene: TRBJ1-2; d_gene: TRBD1; abundance: once; CDR3nt: TGTGCCAGCGGGACAGGGGGCCTCCTAGGAATCTATGGCTACACCTTC; CDR3aa: CASGTGGLLGIYGYTF
v_gene: TRBV11-3; j_gene: TRBJ2-2; d_gene: TRBD1; abundance: -; CDR3nt: TGTGCCAGCACTCCGGGACAGGCATCCGGGGAGCTGTTTTTT; CDR3aa: CASTPGQASGELFF
v_gene: TRBV30; j_gene: TRBJ1-2; d_gene: -; abundance: -; CDR3nt: TGTGCCTGGAGTGTAAAGGGAACCTATGGCTACACCTTC; CDR3aa: CAWSVKGTYGYTF
v_gene: TRBV5-1; j_gene: TRBJ1-2; d_gene: TRBD1; abundance: -; CDR3nt: TGCGCCAGCCGCCCAGGGACAGATAGTTATGGCTACACCTTC; CDR3aa: CASRPGTDSYGYTF
v_gene: TRBV11-2; j_gene: TRBJ2-7; d_gene: -; abundance: -; CDR3nt: TGTGCCAGCAGCTTAACTCCGGGGGCCTGGGGCGAGCAGTACTTC; CDR3aa: CASSLTPGAWGEQYF
v_gene: TRBV5-6; j_gene: TRBJ2-5; d_gene: TRBD1; abundance: -; CDR3nt: TGTGCCAGCAGCGTGACAGGGGGGCAAGAGACCCAGTACTTC; CDR3aa: CASSVTGGQETQYF
v_gene: TRBV30; j_gene: TRBJ2-5; d_gene: -; abundance: -; CDR3nt: TGTGCCTGGAGTTCTTGGGCTAGCCAAGAGACCCAGTACTTC; CDR3aa: CAWSSWASQETQYF
v_gene: TRBV15; j_gene: TRBJ1-1; d_gene: TRBD1; abundance: -; CDR3nt: TGTGCCACCAGCCCCCGGACAGGGGGGACCACTGAAGCTTTCTTT; CDR3aa: CATSPRTGGTTEAFF
v_gene: TRBV7-2; j_gene: TRBJ2-1; d_gene: -; abundance: -; CDR3nt: TGTGCCAGCACCGACGGCCCCATACGGGGTTACAATGAGCAGTTCTTC; CDR3aa: CASTDGPIRGYNEQFF
v_gene: TRBV4-1; j_gene: TRBJ2-1; d_gene: TRBD2; abundance: -; CDR3nt: TGCGCCAGCAGCCGCGATAGCGGGAGCCGGGGCAATGAGCAGTTCTTC; CDR3aa: CASSRDSGSRGNEQFF
v_gene: TRBV19; j_gene: TRBJ2-3; d_gene: -; abundance: -; CDR3nt: TGTGCCAGTAGTAGCCTAGCAGGTTTGTCGGGGCAACCGTATTTT; CDR3aa: CASSSLAGLSGQPYF
v_gene: TRBV5-1; j_gene: TRBJ2-3; d_gene: TRBD2; abundance: -; CDR3nt: TGCGCCAGCAGCTCAAGACTAGCGGGGGGCCCAGATACGCAGTATTTT; CDR3aa: CASSSRLAGGPDTQYF
v_gene: TRBV5-1; j_gene: TRBJ2-4; d_gene: TRBD1; abundance: -; CDR3nt: TGCGCCAGCAGCAACGGACAGGGGAGGGGTTTACAAAACATTCAGTACTTC; CDR3aa: CASSNGQGRGLQNIQYF
v_gene: TRBV5-1; j_gene: TRBJ2-5; d_gene: -; abundance: -; CDR3nt: TGCGCCAGCAGCCCCGGGACTGAAGAGACCCAGTACTTC; CDR3aa: CASSPGTEETQYF
v_gene: TRBV12-5; j_gene: TRBJ1-3; d_gene: -; abundance: -; CDR3nt: TGTGCTAGTGACAAGGACTTCTCTGGAAACACCATATATTTT; CDR3aa: CASDKDFSGNTIYF
v_gene: TRBV7-2; j_gene: TRBJ2-1; d_gene: TRBD1; abundance: -; CDR3nt: TGTGCCAGCAGCCCCCGGGACAGTTATAGCTCCTACAATGAGCAGTTCTTC; CDR3aa: CASSPRDSYSSYNEQFF
v_gene: TRBV29-1; j_gene: TRBJ1-1; d_gene: TRBD1; abundance: -; CDR3nt: TGCAGCGTTGAAGTTCAGGGGGTAAAGGGCACTGAAGCTTTCTTT; CDR3aa: CSVEVQGVKGTEAFF
v_gene: TRBV27; j_gene: TRBJ1-5; d_gene: -; abundance: -; CDR3nt: TGTGCCAGCAGTTTCGAGGTGAATCAGCCCCAGCATTTT; CDR3aa: CASSFEVNQPQHF
v_gene: TRBV5-5; j_gene: TRBJ2-1; d_gene: TRBD1; abundance: -; CDR3nt: TGTGCCAGCAGCACGACGGCTGGGACAGGGTCCTACAATGAGCAGTTCTTC; CDR3aa: CASSTTAGTGSYNEQFF
v_gene: TRBV6-6; j_gene: TRBJ2-5; d_gene: TRBD2; abundance: -; CDR3nt: TGTGCCAGCAAGGCTAGCGGGGAGGAGACCCAGTACTTC; CDR3aa: CASKASGEETQYF
v_gene: TRBV19; j_gene: TRBJ1-6; d_gene: TRBD1; abundance: few; CDR3nt: TGTGCCAGTAGTAAGGACAGGGCGGAGAATTCACCCCTCCACTTT; CDR3aa: CASSKDRAENSPLHF
v_gene: TRBV7-3; j_gene: TRBJ1-1; d_gene: -; abundance: -; CDR3nt: TGTGCCAGCAGCTTATGGGGAGAGGGTGAAGCTTTCTTT; CDR3aa: CASSLWGEGEAFF
v_gene: TRBV18; j_gene: TRBJ1-2; d_gene: TRBD1; abundance: once; CDR3nt: TGTGCCAGCTCACCCGAGGGACAGGGGGCTAGTGGCTACACCTTC; CDR3aa: CASSPEGQGASGYTF
v_gene: TRBV18; j_gene: TRBJ1-2; d_gene: -; abundance: few; CDR3nt: TGTGCCAGCTCACCGGACAAGAACTATGGCTACACCTTC; CDR3aa: CASSPDKNYGYTF
v_gene: TRBV27; j_gene: TRBJ2-1; d_gene: -; abundance: -; CDR3nt: TGTGCCAGCAGTTCAAACGGTTACAATGAGCAGTTCTTC; CDR3aa: CASSSNGYNEQFF
v_gene: TRBV18; j_gene: TRBJ1-1; d_gene: -; abundance: few; CDR3nt: TGTGCCAGCTCACCACCGGTCGGGGCAATGAACACTGAAGCTTTCTTT; CDR3aa: CASSPPVGAMNTEAFF